The entry below describes one TCR beta chain. Its antigen is still unknown. Method: immunoSEQ multiplex PCR; TCRdb's copy keeps in-frame clones and lacks some. The profile shows 8,000 to 9,500 clones, around 91% of them singletons. CDR3 size: 13 residues. The ends were cut back, 5 bases at V and 5 bases at J, with 12 bases in the middle. Germline lookup yields CDR1 SGHAT and CDR2 FQDESV (reference sequence). This entry belongs to a study of OX40 agonist ivuxolimab in advanced cancers. Background on the study: Dosing consisted of intravenous ivuxolimab at 0.01 to 10 mg/kg every 2 weeks. General study findings and limits: Expanded clones belonging to CD8+ T cells outnumbered, on average, those of CD4+. It was not determined which antigens were specifically recognized by the peripheral T cells that had undergone clonal expansion. Low clonal expansion, among the lowest seen, marked partial responders at 0.1-3.0 mg/kg.

The V and J genes are TRBV11-1 and TRBJ1-1; D is possibly TRBD1 (6 bases). The TCR sequence derives from an adult with an advanced solid tumor such as melanoma, head and neck, liver or kidney cancer. The source was CD4+ or CD8+ T cells sorted from blood, collected in a trial of the OX40 agonist ivuxolimab. The CDR3 is CASSPRGGTEAFF. CDR3 DNA: TGTGCCAGCAGCCCCAGGGGAGGGACTGAAGCTTTCTTT.